The 7 T cell receptor beta chains below come from one sample, sequenced in a study of Tregs in tolerant kidney transplant recipients. The protocol was immunoSEQ multiplex PCR, while the TCRdb copy is restricted to in-frame clones and leaves out a portion. Of tens of thousands of clones detected, 84% appear once; the ten largest clones hold roughly 4.5%. Sequenced: CD4+ T cells from blood. Receptor source: a human donor in good health.

For the CDR3, the DNA is TGTGCCAGCAGCAAAGTCACCAGTAATCGGGGTAGGATGTGGGAGACCCAGTACTTC. Its translation is CASSKVTSNRGRMWETQYF. This rearrangement joins TRBV21-1 to TRBJ2-5; TRBD2 reflects the table's D call only, with no check against the DNA. TRBV21-1 counts as a pseudogene. The CDR3 is 19 amino acids.

The chain joins TRBV18 to TRBJ2-6; D is perhaps TRBD2 (6 bases). The CDR3 is 17 amino acids. The V gene lost 4 bases and the J gene lost 2 bases, with 15 bases spanning the gap. CDR1 and CDR2 from the germline V gene are KGHSH and LQKENI. In DNA form, the CDR3 reads TGTGCCAGCTCACAAGTCCAGCCGGGAGCTGGGGCCAACGTCCTGACTTTC. Translation gives CASSQVQPGAGANVLTF.

This rearrangement joins TRBV6-5 to TRBJ2-5, with D possibly being TRBD1 or TRBD2 (6 bases each). Trimming removed 8 bases from V and 4 bases from J, with 14 bases in between. Germline V gives CDR1 MNHEY, CDR2 SVGAGI. CDR3 length: 13 amino acids. The CDR3 nucleotides read TGTGCCAGCCTCCGGGGGCCGGGAGAGACCCAGTACTTC. This encodes CASLRGPGETQYF.

The V gene is TRBV28, the J gene TRBJ1-1; 10 bases are a match to TRBD1. The CDR3 length is 17 residues. The germline CDR1 and CDR2 sequences are MDHEN and SYDVKM. J gave up 0 bases and V 5 bases, and 9 bases lay outside the gene matches. The CDR3 DNA reads TGTGCCAGCAGTCTCCCCGGTGGACAGGGGGTGAACACTGAAGCTTTCTTT. This translates into CASSLPGGQGVNTEAFF. Combining the CDR3 with reference TRBV28 and TRBJ1-1 gives the whole variable domain DVKVTQSSRYLVKRTGEKVFLECVQDMDHENMFWYRQDPGLGLRLIYFSYDVKMKEKGDIPEGYSVSREKKERFSLILESASTNQTSMYLCASSLPGGQGVNTEAFFGQGTRLTVV.

There are a few counts of this clone. The chain carries TRBV2 and TRBJ2-3; 10 bases match TRBD2. CDR1 and CDR2 from the germline V gene are SNHLY and FYNNEI. With V trimmed by 6 bases and J by 11 bases, 11 bases remained unmatched. The CDR3 covers 14 residues. CDR3 coding DNA: TGTGCCAGCAGCCCTCCTTTAAGCGGGGGGGGGCAGTATTTT. Its protein is CASSPPLSGGGQYF.

The J gene is TRBJ2-2, the V gene TRBV7-2, with D unclear. The V gene's germline CDR1 is SGHTA and CDR2 FQGNSA. This CDR3 comprises 15 residues. V was trimmed by 5 bases and J by 1 base, leaving 11 bases between them. CDR3 region: CASSLQNMNTGELFF. The CDR3 region has the DNA TGTGCCAGCAGCCTACAGAACATGAACACCGGGGAGCTGTTTTTT.

The table lists this clone with a few counts. The gene calls are TRBV6-5 and TRBJ1-6; D is ambiguous. Germline loops: CDR1 MNHEY, CDR2 SVGAGI. CDR3 length: 9 residues. V was clipped by 4 bases and J by 13 bases, with 2 bases between them. The CDR3 region has the DNA TGTGCCAGCAGTTCGCCCCTCCACTTT. Its translation is CASSSPLHF.